The count of the clone carrying this T cell receptor beta chain is one. Its antigen is unidentified. Patients in the study, people with chemo-refractory metastatic non-small-cell lung cancer, received focal radiation plus ipilimumab CTLA-4 blockade. The sample originates from a study of radiotherapy plus CTLA-4 blockade in lung cancer. Findings and caveats of the study: Together with interferon-beta, which increased in serum after radiation, early dynamic changes in blood T cell clones were reportedly the best predictors of response.

Repertoires were generated with immunoSEQ multiplex PCR, while TCRdb's copy carries only in-frame clones and drops some. The table shows about 49,000 clones, with more than 75% occurring only once. From germline, CDR1 is SGHVS and CDR2 FQNEAQ. With 6 bases clipped from V and 2 bases from J, the junction kept 5 bases outside the gene matches. CDR3 length: 15 amino acids. This material consisted of peripheral blood, taken from a patient treated with radiotherapy plus ipilimumab. The rearrangement uses TRBV7-8 and TRBJ2-3; the match to TRBD1 covers 10 bases. This clonotype originated in a human donor with non-small cell lung cancer whose response to radiotherapy plus ipilimumab could not be evaluated. The CDR3 sequence is CASRRQGAVTDTQYF. CDR3 nucleotide sequence: TGTGCCAGCAGGCGACAGGGGGCGGTCACAGATACGCAGTATTTT.